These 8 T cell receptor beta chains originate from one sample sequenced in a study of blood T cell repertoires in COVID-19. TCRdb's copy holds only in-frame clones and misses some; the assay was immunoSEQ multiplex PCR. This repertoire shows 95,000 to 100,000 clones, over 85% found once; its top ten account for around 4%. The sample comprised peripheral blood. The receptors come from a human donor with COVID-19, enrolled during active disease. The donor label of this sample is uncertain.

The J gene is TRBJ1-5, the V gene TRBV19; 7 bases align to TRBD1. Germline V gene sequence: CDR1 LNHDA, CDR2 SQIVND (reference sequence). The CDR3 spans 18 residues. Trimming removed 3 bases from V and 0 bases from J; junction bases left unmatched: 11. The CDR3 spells CASSIPGQSSYSNQPQHF. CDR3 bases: TGTGCCAGTAGTATTCCGGGACAGAGTTCTTATAGCAATCAGCCCCAGCATTTT.

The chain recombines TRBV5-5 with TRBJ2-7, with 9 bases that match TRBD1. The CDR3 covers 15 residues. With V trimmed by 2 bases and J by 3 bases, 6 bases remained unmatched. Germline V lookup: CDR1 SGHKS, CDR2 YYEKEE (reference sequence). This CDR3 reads CASSLGVTGGYEQYF. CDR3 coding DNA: TGTGCCAGCAGCTTAGGTGTGACAGGGGGCTACGAGCAGTACTTC.

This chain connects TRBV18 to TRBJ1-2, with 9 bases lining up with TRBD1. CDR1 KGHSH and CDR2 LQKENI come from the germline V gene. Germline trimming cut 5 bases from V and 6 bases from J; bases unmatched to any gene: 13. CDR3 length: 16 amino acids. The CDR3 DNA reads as TGTGCCAGCTCAGCCACGGGACAGGGAGAGGGAGATGGCTACACCTTC. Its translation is CASSATGQGEGDGYTF.

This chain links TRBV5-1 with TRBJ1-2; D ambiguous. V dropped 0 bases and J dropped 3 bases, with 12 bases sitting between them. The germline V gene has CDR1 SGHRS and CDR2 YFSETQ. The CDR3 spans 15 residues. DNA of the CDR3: TGCGCCAGCAGCTTGGGGAGGGCGACGGACTATGGCTACACCTTC. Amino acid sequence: CASSLGRATDYGYTF.

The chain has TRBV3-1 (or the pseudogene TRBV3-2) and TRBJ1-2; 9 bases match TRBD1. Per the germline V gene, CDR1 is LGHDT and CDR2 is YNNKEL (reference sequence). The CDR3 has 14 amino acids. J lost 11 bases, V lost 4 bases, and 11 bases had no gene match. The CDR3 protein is CASSPQGGQGWYTF. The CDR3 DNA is TGTGCCAGCAGCCCCCAAGGTGGACAGGGGTGGTACACCTTC.

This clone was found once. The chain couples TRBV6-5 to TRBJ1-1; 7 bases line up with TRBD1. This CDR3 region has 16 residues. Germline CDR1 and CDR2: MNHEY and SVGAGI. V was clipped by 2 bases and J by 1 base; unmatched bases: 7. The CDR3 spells CASSYRSRGKNTEAFF. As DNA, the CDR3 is TGTGCCAGCAGTTACCGCAGCAGGGGGAAGAACACTGAAGCTTTCTTT.

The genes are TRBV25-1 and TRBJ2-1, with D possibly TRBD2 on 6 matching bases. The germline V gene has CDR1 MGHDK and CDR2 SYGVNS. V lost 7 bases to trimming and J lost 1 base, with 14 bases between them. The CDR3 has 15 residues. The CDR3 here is CASIAGSESYNEQFF. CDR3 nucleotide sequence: TGTGCCAGCATTGCCGGGAGCGAATCCTACAATGAGCAGTTCTTC.

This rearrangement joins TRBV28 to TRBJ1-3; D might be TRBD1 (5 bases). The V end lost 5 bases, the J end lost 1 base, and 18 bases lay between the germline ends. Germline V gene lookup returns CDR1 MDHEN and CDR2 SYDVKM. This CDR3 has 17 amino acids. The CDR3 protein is CASSPGTGASSGNTIYF. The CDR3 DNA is TGTGCCAGCAGTCCCGGAACAGGAGCCTCTTCTGGAAACACCATATATTTT. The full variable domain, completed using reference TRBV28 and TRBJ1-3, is DVKVTQSSRYLVKRTGEKVFLECVQDMDHENMFWYRQDPGLGLRLIYFSYDVKMKEKGDIPEGYSVSREKKERFSLILESASTNQTSMYLCASSPGTGASSGNTIYFGEGSWLTVV.